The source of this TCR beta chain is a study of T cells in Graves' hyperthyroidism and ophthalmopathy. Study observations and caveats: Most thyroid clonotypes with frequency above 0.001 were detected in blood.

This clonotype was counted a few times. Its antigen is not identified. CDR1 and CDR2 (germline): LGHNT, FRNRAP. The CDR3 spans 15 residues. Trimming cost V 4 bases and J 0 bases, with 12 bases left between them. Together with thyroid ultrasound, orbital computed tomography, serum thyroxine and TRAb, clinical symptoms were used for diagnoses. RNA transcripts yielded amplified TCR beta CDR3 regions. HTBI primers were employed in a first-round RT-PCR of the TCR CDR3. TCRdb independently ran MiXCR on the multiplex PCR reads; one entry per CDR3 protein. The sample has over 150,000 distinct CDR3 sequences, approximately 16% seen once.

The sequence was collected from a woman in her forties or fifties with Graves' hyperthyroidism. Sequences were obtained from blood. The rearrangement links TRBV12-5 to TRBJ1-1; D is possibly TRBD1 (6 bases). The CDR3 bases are TGTGCTAGTGGTTCGCAGGGGATGATGAACACTGAAGCTTTCTTT. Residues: CASGSQGMMNTEAFF.